The 10 T cell receptor beta chains given below trace back to one sample, sequenced in a study of T cell responses to AZD1222 COVID-19 vaccine. Assay: immunoSEQ multiplex PCR; the TCRdb copy retains only in-frame clones and omits some. The sample yields tens of thousands of clones, 65% to 85% seen once. Sample: peripheral blood, taken on day 0 of MenACWY control vaccination. These receptors were taken from an adult in good health.

This chain joins TRBV7-9 and TRBJ1-2, with D unresolved. Per germline, CDR1 SEHNR and CDR2 FQNEAQ (reference sequence). V was shortened by 5 bases and J by 10 bases, with 14 bases between the two germline ends. This CDR3 is 12 amino acids long. Here the CDR3 reads CASSPDEGFYTF. The CDR3 DNA reads TGTGCCAGCAGCCCTGACGAAGGCTTCTACACCTTC. The full variable domain, with the rest looked up from reference TRBV7-9 and TRBJ1-2, is DTGVSQNPRHKITKRGQNVTFRCDPISEHNRLYWYRQTLGQGPEFLTYFQNEAQLEKSRLLSDRFSAERPKGSFSTLEIQRTEQGDSAMYLCASSPDEGFYTFGSGTRLTVV.

A few counts support this clone. The gene calls are TRBV9 and TRBJ1-2; 7 bases are shared with TRBD1. Germline loops: CDR1 SGDLS, CDR2 YYNGEE. The trim removed 0 bases at V and 3 bases at J, leaving 5 bases unmatched. There are 15 residues in the CDR3. The CDR3 sequence is CASSVGTGAHYGYTF. The CDR3 DNA follows: TGTGCCAGCAGCGTAGGCACAGGGGCCCACTATGGCTACACCTTC.

V is TRBV7-6 and J is TRBJ1-2; D is unclear. The V end lost 3 bases, the J end lost 8 bases, and 7 bases lay between the germline ends. Germline V gives CDR1 SGHVS, CDR2 FNYEAQ. The CDR3 runs to 11 residues. In nucleotides, the CDR3 is TGTGCCAGCAGCTTGGTGGGGGGCTACACCTTC. It encodes CASSLVGGYTF. Full variable domain (rest looked up from reference TRBV7-6 and TRBJ1-2): GAGVSQSPRYKVTKRGQDVALRCDPISGHVSLYWYRQALGQGPEFLTYFNYEAQQDKSGLPNDRFSAERPEGSISTLTIQRTEQRDSAMYRCASSLVGGYTFGSGTRLTVV.

The V and J genes are TRBV28 and TRBJ1-2, with 7 bases fitting TRBD1. V gave up 3 bases and J gave up 9 bases; unmatched junction bases: 16. Germline CDR1 and CDR2: MDHEN and SYDVKM. The CDR3 has 16 residues. The CDR3 reads CASSFSSRGSYSSYTF. In DNA form, the CDR3 reads TGTGCCAGCAGTTTCTCAAGCAGGGGGTCGTATAGTAGCTACACCTTC.

The chain recombines TRBV6-5 with TRBJ1-5; D is ambiguous. CDR1 is MNHEY, CDR2 SVGAGI, per germline. The V gene lost 6 bases and the J gene lost 3 bases, with 12 bases spanning the gap. This CDR3 spans 14 amino acids. Here the CDR3 reads CASSLRETNQPQHF. The CDR3 DNA is TGTGCCAGCAGCCTGAGGGAGACCAATCAGCCCCAGCATTTT.

The chain has TRBV6-5 and TRBJ2-1, with D hard to call. The V end was cut by 0 bases, the J end by 0 bases, with 9 bases between. The CDR3 has 16 amino acids. CDR1 is MNHEY, CDR2 SVGAGI, per germline. For the CDR3, the DNA is TGTGCCAGCAGTTACTCTGGCGGATCCTCCTACAATGAGCAGTTCTTC. Translation: CASSYSGGSSYNEQFF.

This chain joins TRBV30 and TRBJ1-2; 9 nucleotides line up with TRBD1. Germline lookup yields CDR1 GTSNPN and CDR2 SVGIG (reference sequence). Trimming took 5 bases from V and 3 from J; bases not matched to a gene: 7. CDR3 length equals 14 residues. DNA of the CDR3: TGTGCCTGGGCCAGGGACAGGGCTGACTATGGCTACACCTTC. It is translated as CAWARDRADYGYTF. Drawing the rest from reference TRBV30 and TRBJ1-2, the complete variable domain is SQTIHQWPATLVQPVGSPLSLECTVEGTSNPNLYWYRQAAGRGLQLLFYSVGIGQISSEVPQNLSASRPQDRQFILSSKKLLLSDSGFYLCAWARDRADYGYTFGSGTRLTVV.

The chain joins TRBV30 to TRBJ2-7, with D possibly matching TRBD1 (6 bases). The CDR3 is 14 amino acids. Deletions cut 2 bases from V and 3 bases from J, with 14 bases between. CDR1 and CDR2 (germline): GTSNPN, SVGIG (reference sequence). The CDR3 loop is CAWSRGTTFYEQYF. CDR3 DNA sequence: TGTGCCTGGAGTAGGGGGACAACATTCTACGAGCAGTACTTC.

The chain recombines TRBV28 with TRBJ1-3; D is possibly TRBD1 (6 bases). The V end was cut by 6 bases, the J end by 4 bases, with 13 bases between. The CDR3 spans 14 residues. Per germline, CDR1 MDHEN and CDR2 SYDVKM. The CDR3 region is CASREGTIGNTIYF. CDR3 DNA: TGTGCCAGCAGGGAAGGGACAATCGGAAACACCATATATTTT.

The chain is built from TRBV13 and TRBJ1-1; D call uncertain. The CDR3 contains 15 residues. Germline V gene sequence: CDR1 PRHDT, CDR2 FYEKMQ (reference sequence). The germline V and J ends were trimmed by 0 bases and 0 bases, with 8 bases remaining between them. In DNA, the CDR3 is TGTGCCAGCAGCTTAGGTTCGGAGGTGAACACTGAAGCTTTCTTT. Translated, it gives CASSLGSEVNTEAFF. The entire variable domain, with the rest obtained from reference TRBV13 and TRBJ1-1, is as follows: AAGVIQSPRHLIKEKRETATLKCYPIPRHDTVYWYQQGPGQDPQFLISFYEKMQSDKGSIPDRFSAQQFSDYHSELNMSSLELGDSALYFCASSLGSEVNTEAFFGQGTRLTVV.